This TCR beta chain was profiled in a study of blood T cell repertoires in COVID-19. On the study more broadly: Collection of acute and convalescent COVID-19 samples took place in the United States, Italy and Spain. PBMCs, B-cell-depleted T cells, or T cells provided the cDNA or gDNA that made up the material.

As processed by the authors: Reference gene primer amplification yielded estimated nucleated cell counts. Clones were read by immunoSEQ multiplex PCR, and TCRdb kept only the in-frame ones, dropping some. V, J and clone size derive from that table, while D and trimming were established from the DNA sequence. The data show roughly 400,000 clones, about 89% seen once. This clone was picked up one time. This receptor was taken from a woman aged 60-75 years with COVID-19, enrolled during active disease. Source material: peripheral blood.

Here the CDR3 reads CASSYTSGVYEQYF. CDR3 coding DNA: TGTGCCAGCAGTTATACTAGCGGGGTCTACGAGCAGTACTTC. The J gene is TRBJ2-7, the V gene TRBV6-2 or TRBV6-3; 10 positions match TRBD2. Germline V gene data show CDR1 as MNHEY and CDR2 as SVGEGT. V shed 3 bases and J 3 bases; nucleotides not matched to a gene: 2. The CDR3 is 14 amino acids.